The T cell receptor (beta chain) described here comes from a study of blood T cell repertoires in COVID-19. CDR1 LGHDT and CDR2 YNNKEL come from the germline V gene (reference sequence). V gave up 4 bases and J gave up 5 bases; unmatched junction bases: 5. The CDR3 totals 15 residues. This clone was picked up a small number of times. Methods used by the authors: Amplification with reference gene primers provided the estimates of nucleated cell counts. The method was immunoSEQ multiplex PCR; TCRdb's version includes in-frame clones alone and lacks a portion of them. D and trimming come from the DNA, and the V and J calls and clone size come from that table. The sample lists approximately 240,000 clones, approximately 80% occurring once.

The sequence derives from a woman aged 80 or older with active or convalescent COVID-19. Sequencing was done on a sample of peripheral blood. J is TRBJ1-6 and V is TRBV3-1 (or the pseudogene TRBV3-2); 7 bases align to TRBD1. CDR3 nucleotides: TGTGCCAGCAGCCCTAGGACAGGTGATAATTCACCCCTCCACTTT. Translating it yields CASSPRTGDNSPLHF.